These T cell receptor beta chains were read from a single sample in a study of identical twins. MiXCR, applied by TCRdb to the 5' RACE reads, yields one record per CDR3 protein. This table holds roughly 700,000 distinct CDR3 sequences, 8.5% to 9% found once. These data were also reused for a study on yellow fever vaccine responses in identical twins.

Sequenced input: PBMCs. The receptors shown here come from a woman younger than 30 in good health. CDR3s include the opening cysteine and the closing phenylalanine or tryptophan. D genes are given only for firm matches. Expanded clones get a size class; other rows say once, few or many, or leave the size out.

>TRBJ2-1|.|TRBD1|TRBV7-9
CASSYQGVGEQFF
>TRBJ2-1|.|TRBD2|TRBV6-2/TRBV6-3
CASSGSGRSNEQFF
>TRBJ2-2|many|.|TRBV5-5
CASSSDGGSRTGELFF
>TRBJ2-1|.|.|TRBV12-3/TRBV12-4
CASSPRQSGSNEQFF
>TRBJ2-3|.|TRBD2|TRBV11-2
CASSLAGGKSTDTQYF
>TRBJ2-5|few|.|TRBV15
CATSREWGSTGSGETQYF
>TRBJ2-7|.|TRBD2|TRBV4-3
CASSQETSGPIVGEQYF
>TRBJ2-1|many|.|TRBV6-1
CASSPDGHTYNEQFF
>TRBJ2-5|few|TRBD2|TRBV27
CASSLYGEGETQYF
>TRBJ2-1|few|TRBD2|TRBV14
CASSGGGLAGGLSYNEQFF
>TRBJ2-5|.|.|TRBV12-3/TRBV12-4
CASSTPRAFGETQYF
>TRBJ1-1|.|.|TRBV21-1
CASSKGREAFF
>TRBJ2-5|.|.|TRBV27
CATNFRGPSETQYF
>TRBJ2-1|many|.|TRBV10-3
CAISESIGGRAYNEQFF
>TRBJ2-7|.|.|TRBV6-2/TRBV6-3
CASSYSSSDGSSYEQYF
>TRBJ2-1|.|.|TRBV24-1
CATSAPVADYNEQFF
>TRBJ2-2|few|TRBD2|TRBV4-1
CASSHIAGGGSGELFF